This T cell receptor (beta chain) derives from a study of PD-L1 blockade in urothelial cancer. Study background: Blood was subjected to analysis at 3 weeks (second dose) and 6 weeks following treatment start.

The CDR3 runs to 14 residues. The germline V gene has CDR1 PRHDT and CDR2 FYEKMQ (reference sequence). The ends were cut back, 4 bases at V and 6 bases at J, with 15 bases in the middle. Sequenced by immunoSEQ multiplex PCR; TCRdb stores in-frame clones only, minus some. The data contain 100,000 or so clones, over 75% of them singletons. This receptor was taken from a man over 45 with urothelial cancer. The V and J genes are TRBV13 and TRBJ1-2; D might be TRBD1 (6 bases). Source: PBMCs, taken around atezolizumab (anti-PD-L1) treatment. In DNA, the CDR3 is TGTGCCAGCAGCTCCCTAACAGGGTCGGATGGCTACACCTTC. Its translation is CASSSLTGSDGYTF.